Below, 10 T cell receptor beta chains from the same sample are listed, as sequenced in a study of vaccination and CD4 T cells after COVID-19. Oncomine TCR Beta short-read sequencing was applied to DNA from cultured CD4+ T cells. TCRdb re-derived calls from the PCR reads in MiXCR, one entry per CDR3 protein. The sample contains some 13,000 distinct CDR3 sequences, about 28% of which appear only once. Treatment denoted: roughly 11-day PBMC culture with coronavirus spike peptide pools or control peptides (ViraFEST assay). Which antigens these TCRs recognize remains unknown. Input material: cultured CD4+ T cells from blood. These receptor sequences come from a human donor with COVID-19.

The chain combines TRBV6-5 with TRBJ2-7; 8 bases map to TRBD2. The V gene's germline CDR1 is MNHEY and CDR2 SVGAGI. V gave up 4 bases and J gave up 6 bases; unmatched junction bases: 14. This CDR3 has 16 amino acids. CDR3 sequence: CASSLSGGGRVSEQYF. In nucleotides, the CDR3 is TGTGCCAGCAGTTTGTCGGGGGGGGGGCGAGTCTCCGAGCAGTACTTC.

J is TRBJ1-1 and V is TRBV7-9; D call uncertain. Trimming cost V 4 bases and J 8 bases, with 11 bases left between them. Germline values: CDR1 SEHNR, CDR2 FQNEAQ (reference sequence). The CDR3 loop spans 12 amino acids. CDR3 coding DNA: TGTGCCAGCAGCTCAGGCCGGGTCGAAGCTTTCTTT. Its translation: CASSSGRVEAFF.

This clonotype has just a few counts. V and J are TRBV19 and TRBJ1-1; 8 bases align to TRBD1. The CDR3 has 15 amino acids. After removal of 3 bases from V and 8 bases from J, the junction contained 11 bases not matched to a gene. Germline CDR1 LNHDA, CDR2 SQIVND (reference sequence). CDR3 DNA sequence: TGTGCCAGTAGTATTAATTTCGGACAGGGCGGAGAAGCTTTCTTT. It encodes CASSINFGQGGEAFF. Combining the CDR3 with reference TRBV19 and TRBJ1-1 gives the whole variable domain DGGITQSPKYLFRKEGQNVTLSCEQNLNHDAMYWYRQDPGQGLRLIYYSQIVNDFQKGDIAEGYSVSREKKESFPLTVTSAQKNPTAFYLCASSINFGQGGEAFFGQGTRLTVV.

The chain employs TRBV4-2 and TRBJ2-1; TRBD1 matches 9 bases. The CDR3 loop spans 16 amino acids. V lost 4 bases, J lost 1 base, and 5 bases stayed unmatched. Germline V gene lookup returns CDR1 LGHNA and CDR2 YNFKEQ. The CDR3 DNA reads TGTGCCAGCAGCCCCCCGGGACAGGGATCCTACAATGAGCAGTTCTTC. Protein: CASSPPGQGSYNEQFF.

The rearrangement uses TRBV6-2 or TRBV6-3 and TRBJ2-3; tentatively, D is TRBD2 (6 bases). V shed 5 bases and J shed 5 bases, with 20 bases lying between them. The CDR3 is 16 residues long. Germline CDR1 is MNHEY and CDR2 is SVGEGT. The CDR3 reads CASSQTMPLGGDTQYF. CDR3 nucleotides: TGTGCCAGCAGTCAGACTATGCCGTTGGGGGGAGATACGCAGTATTTT.

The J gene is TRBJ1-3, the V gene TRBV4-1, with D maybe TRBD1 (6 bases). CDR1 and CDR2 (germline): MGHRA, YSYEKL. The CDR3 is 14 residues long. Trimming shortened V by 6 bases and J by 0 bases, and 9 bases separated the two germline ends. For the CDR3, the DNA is TGCGCCAGCAGTCTACAGGGCTCTGGAAACACCATATATTTT. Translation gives CASSLQGSGNTIYF.

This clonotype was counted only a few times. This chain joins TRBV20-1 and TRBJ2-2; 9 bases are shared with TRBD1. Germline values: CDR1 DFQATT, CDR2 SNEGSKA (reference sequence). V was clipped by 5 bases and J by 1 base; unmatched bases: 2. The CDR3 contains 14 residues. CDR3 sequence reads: CSARQGVNTGELFF. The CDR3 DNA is TGCAGTGCTCGACAGGGGGTGAACACCGGGGAGCTGTTTTTT.

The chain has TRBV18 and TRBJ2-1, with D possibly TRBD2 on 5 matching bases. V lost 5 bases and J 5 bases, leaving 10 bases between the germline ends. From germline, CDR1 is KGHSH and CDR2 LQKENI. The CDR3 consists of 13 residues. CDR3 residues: CASSRGLNNEQFF. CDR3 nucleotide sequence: TGTGCCAGCTCAAGAGGACTCAACAATGAGCAGTTCTTC.

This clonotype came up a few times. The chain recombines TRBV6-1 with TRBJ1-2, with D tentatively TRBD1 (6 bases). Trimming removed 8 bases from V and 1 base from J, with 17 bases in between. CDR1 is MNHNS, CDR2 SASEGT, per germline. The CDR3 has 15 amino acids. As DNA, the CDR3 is TGTGCCAGCCGGACGGGGGGGGCCGGTAACTATGGCTACACCTTC. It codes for CASRTGGAGNYGYTF.

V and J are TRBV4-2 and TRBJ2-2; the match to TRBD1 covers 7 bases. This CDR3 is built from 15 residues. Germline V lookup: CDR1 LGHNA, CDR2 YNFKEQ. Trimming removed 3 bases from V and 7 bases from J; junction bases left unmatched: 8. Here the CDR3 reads CASSHPDRAGGELFF. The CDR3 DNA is TGTGCCAGCAGCCACCCCGACAGGGCCGGCGGGGAGCTGTTTTTT.